Each of the 30 T cell receptor beta chains below was sequenced from the same sample in a study of blood T cell repertoires in COVID-19. Only in-frame clones appear in the TCRdb table, and some are missing; sequencing was by immunoSEQ multiplex PCR. The sample lists 130,000 to 150,000 clones, under 90% occurring once. Sequencing was performed on peripheral blood. Receptor source: a human donor in a cohort sampled during active COVID-19.

The chain couples TRBV4-3 to TRBJ1-2; D is unclear. Between the trimmed V and J ends, which lost 0 bases and 5 bases, there was a span of 16 bases. The CDR3 sequence is 16 residues long. Germline V gives CDR1 LGHNA, CDR2 YSLEER. CDR3 residues: CASSQDEVGGTYGYTF. CDR3 DNA sequence: TGCGCCAGCAGCCAAGATGAGGTGGGAGGAACGTATGGCTACACCTTC.

The CDR3 bases are TGCGCCAGCAGCTTTTACCGGGACAGCTCCTACAATGAGCAGTTCTTC. As protein: CASSFYRDSSYNEQFF. V and J are TRBV5-1 and TRBJ2-1, with TRBD1 matching 7 bases. CDR3 length: 16 residues. CDR1 is SGHRS and CDR2 is YFSETQ in the germline V gene. After removal of 2 bases from V and 0 bases from J, the junction contained 5 bases not matched to a gene.

The chain couples TRBV6-2 or TRBV6-3 to TRBJ2-7; D might be TRBD1 (7 bases). This CDR3 region has 14 residues. Germline CDR1 MNHEY, CDR2 SVGEGT. V was clipped by 6 bases and J by 11 bases, with 23 bases between them. This chain's CDR3 is CASSHSPEGANEYF. CDR3 bases: TGTGCCAGCAGCCACTCTCCGGAGGGGGCTAACGAGTACTTC.

The chain joins TRBV14 to TRBJ2-7; TRBD2 aligns across 7 bases. The CDR3 length is 13 residues. CDR1 and CDR2 from the germline V gene are SGHDN and FVKESK. Trimming at V came to 5 bases and at J to 2 bases, leaving 3 bases not matched to a gene. The DNA of the CDR3 is TGTGCCAGCAGCTACGGACTAGCCTACGAGCAGTACTTC. Translation: CASSYGLAYEQYF.

The rearrangement joins TRBV2 to TRBJ2-7; TRBD2 matches at 7 bases. Germline CDR1 and CDR2: SNHLY and FYNNEI. The CDR3 loop spans 15 amino acids. Losses at the gene ends were 7 bases for V and 0 bases for J; bases not matched to a gene: 9. The CDR3 is CASKHPGLGSYEQYF. CDR3 DNA: TGTGCCAGCAAACATCCAGGACTAGGCTCCTACGAGCAGTACTTC.

This chain uses TRBV9 with TRBJ1-5; unclear D gene. The CDR3 is 13 amino acids. CDR1 SGDLS and CDR2 YYNGEE come from the germline V gene. V lost 1 base and J lost 8, with 10 bases in between. CDR3 nucleotide sequence: TGTGCCAGCAGCGTACACCCGCGGGAGCCCCAGCATTTT. Encoded protein: CASSVHPREPQHF.

The V gene is TRBV7-6, the J gene TRBJ2-2, with 9 bases that match TRBD2. Germline CDR1 SGHVS, CDR2 FNYEAQ. The CDR3 runs to 16 residues. Trimming cost V 1 base and J 3 bases; bases outside gene matches: 3. The CDR3 region is CASSLVAGGDTGELFF. The CDR3 DNA is TGTGCCAGCAGCTTAGTGGCGGGAGGGGACACCGGGGAGCTGTTTTTT.

V gene TRBV27 combines with J gene TRBJ2-5; 7 nucleotides line up with TRBD1. Losses at the gene ends were 6 bases for V and 5 bases for J; bases not matched to a gene: 18. CDR1 is MNHEY and CDR2 is SMNVEV in the germline V gene (reference sequence). The CDR3 has 17 residues. The DNA for the CDR3 is TGTGCCAGCAGCTTTTTAGCGACAGGGCTTCAACATGAGACCCAGTACTTC. This sequence encodes CASSFLATGLQHETQYF.

The rearrangement joins TRBV18 to TRBJ2-1; D is uncertain. Trimming stripped 0 bases from V and 7 bases from J, with 7 bases between. In germline, CDR1 is KGHSH, CDR2 LQKENI. CDR3 size: 13 residues. The CDR3 reads CASSPPERNEQFF. CDR3 coding DNA: TGTGCCAGCTCACCACCAGAGAGAAATGAGCAGTTCTTC.

This clone has at least ten counts. This chain uses TRBV7-2 with TRBJ1-1; no clear D. The CDR3 totals 13 residues. V lost 3 bases and J 1 base, leaving 6 bases between the germline ends. CDR1 is SGHTA and CDR2 is FQGNSA in the germline V gene. In DNA, the CDR3 is TGTGCCAGCAGCTTCATCCAGAACACTGAAGCTTTCTTT. It is translated as CASSFIQNTEAFF.

V gene TRBV19 combines with J gene TRBJ2-2; TRBD2 is a possible D gene (5 bases). The CDR3 length is 16 residues. The germline V gene has CDR1 LNHDA and CDR2 SQIVND (reference sequence). V was shortened by 3 bases and J by 0 bases, with 11 bases between the two germline ends. Here the CDR3 reads CASSILEVANTGELFF. The DNA of the CDR3 is TGTGCCAGTAGTATTCTGGAGGTCGCGAACACCGGGGAGCTGTTTTTT.

The rearrangement uses TRBV5-6 and TRBJ2-3; TRBD1 aligns across 8 bases. Trimming cost V 4 bases and J 6 bases; bases outside gene matches: 10. CDR1 is SGHDT, CDR2 YYEEEE, per germline. The CDR3 has 15 residues. DNA for the CDR3: TGTGCCAGCAGCGGAGAGACAGGGGCCGGGGATACGCAGTATTTT. Encoded protein: CASSGETGAGDTQYF.

The chain couples TRBV6-4 to TRBJ2-3; 9 positions agree with TRBD1. The CDR3 length is 15 residues. The J segment lost 1 base and the V segment lost 5 bases, leaving 4 bases of the junction unmatched. The V gene's germline CDR1 is MRHNA and CDR2 SNTAGT. In DNA, the CDR3 is TGTGCCAGCAGTTTACAGGGGGCCCGCACAGATACGCAGTATTTT. The encoded protein is CASSLQGARTDTQYF.

This clone occurred a few times. The rearrangement links TRBV4-3 to TRBJ2-3; TRBD1 matches at 12 bases. Germline V gene data show CDR1 as LGHNA and CDR2 as YSLEER. V lost 0 bases to trimming and J lost 5 bases; unmatched junction nucleotides: 18. The CDR3 is 21 amino acids. In nucleotides, the CDR3 is TGCGCCAGCAGCCAAGAATTAACCGGGACAGGGGGCGTCGGCCGCGAAGATACGCAGTATTTT. Translation gives CASSQELTGTGGVGREDTQYF.

The rearrangement links TRBV5-6 to TRBJ2-1, with 7 bases that match TRBD2. V gave up 1 base and J gave up 12 bases; unmatched junction bases: 7. The CDR3 extends over 13 amino acids. CDR1 is SGHDT, CDR2 YYEEEE, per germline. CDR3 DNA: TGTGCCAGCAGCTTGAAGGGCGGCGGGGGGCAGTTCTTC. Protein: CASSLKGGGGQFF.

The rearrangement links TRBV5-5 to TRBJ1-4; no reliable D call. This CDR3 comprises 16 residues. The V end lost 4 bases, the J end lost 0 bases, and 13 bases lay between the germline ends. The germline V gene has CDR1 SGHKS and CDR2 YYEKEE (reference sequence). This CDR3 is CASSPRTQATNEKLFF. CDR3 sequence (DNA): TGTGCCAGCAGCCCCCGGACTCAAGCAACTAATGAAAAACTGTTTTTT.

The chain employs TRBV19 and TRBJ2-3; 8 bases map to TRBD2. Germline trimming cut 4 bases from V and 1 base from J; bases unmatched to any gene: 1. This CDR3 has 14 amino acids. The V gene's germline CDR1 is LNHDA and CDR2 SQIVND (reference sequence). CDR3 nucleotides: TGTGCCAGTAGTAACGGGGGGGGCACAGATACGCAGTATTTT. Protein sequence: CASSNGGGTDTQYF.

The chain couples TRBV10-3 to TRBJ2-2; 10 positions agree with TRBD2. Germline V gene lookup returns CDR1 ENHRY and CDR2 SYGVKD. The CDR3 loop spans 20 amino acids. The V and J ends lost 5 bases and 1 base, in that order; junction bases with no gene match: 16. The CDR3 spells CAISRLAGETRTMNTGELFF. For the CDR3, the DNA is TGTGCCATCAGTAGGCTAGCGGGGGAGACCAGAACCATGAACACCGGGGAGCTGTTTTTT.

The rearrangement uses TRBV6-5 and TRBJ1-1; 7 bases map to TRBD1. Germline V lookup: CDR1 MNHEY, CDR2 SVGAGI. V lost 2 bases and J lost 1; bases outside the gene matches: 1. The CDR3 sequence is 14 residues long. The CDR3 coding sequence is TGTGCCAGCAGTTACGGGACAGAGAACACTGAAGCTTTCTTT. It yields the protein CASSYGTENTEAFF.

The chain links TRBV19 to TRBJ1-4, with TRBD1 matching 8 bases. Trimming removed 5 bases from V and 1 base from J; junction bases left unmatched: 9. Germline CDR1 is LNHDA and CDR2 is SQIVND (reference sequence). The CDR3 spans 17 residues. The CDR3 DNA reads TGTGCCAGTAGTCCCCTGCAGGGGGCGGAAACTAATGAAAAACTGTTTTTT. It codes for CASSPLQGAETNEKLFF.

The rearrangement joins TRBV27 to TRBJ2-6; 9 bases map to TRBD1. The germline CDR1 and CDR2 sequences are MNHEY and SMNVEV (reference sequence). The CDR3 runs 17 residues. J lost 2 bases, V lost 5 bases, and 7 bases had no gene match. CDR3 sequence reads: CASSPGQGLAGANVLTF. The DNA for the CDR3 is TGTGCCAGCAGTCCGGGACAGGGTTTAGCTGGGGCCAACGTCCTGACTTTC.

The table lists this clone with many counts. The rearrangement uses TRBV10-3 and TRBJ1-2; weak D call: TRBD1 (6 bases). The length of the CDR3 is 15 residues. Germline loops: CDR1 ENHRY, CDR2 SYGVKD. The V gene lost 4 bases and the J gene lost 1 base, with 13 bases spanning the gap. The CDR3 is CAISVGQRDNYGYTF. The CDR3 coding sequence is TGTGCCATCAGTGTAGGACAGCGAGATAACTATGGCTACACCTTC.

J is TRBJ1-2 and V is TRBV28, with 7 bases that match TRBD1. CDR1 MDHEN and CDR2 SYDVKM come from the germline V gene. The CDR3 totals 18 residues. V lost 4 bases to trimming and J lost 3 bases; unmatched junction nucleotides: 17. The CDR3: CASSYRITRDRRHYGYTF. CDR3 DNA sequence: TGTGCCAGCAGTTACAGAATCACCCGGGACAGAAGACACTATGGCTACACCTTC.

This clone was seen just once. The rearrangement uses TRBV18 and TRBJ2-7; D may be TRBD1 (6 bases). CDR1 and CDR2 (germline): KGHSH, LQKENI. The germline V and J ends were trimmed by 1 base and 4 bases, with 8 bases remaining between them. The CDR3 extends over 13 amino acids. This CDR3 reads CASSPRTDYEQYF. The DNA for the CDR3 is TGTGCCAGCTCACCACGGACAGATTACGAGCAGTACTTC. Based on the CDR3 plus reference TRBV18 and TRBJ2-7, the full variable domain is NAGVMQNPRHLVRRRGQEARLRCSPMKGHSHVYWYRQLPEEGLKFMVYLQKENIIDESGMPKERFSAEFPKEGPSILRIQQVVRGDSAAYFCASSPRTDYEQYFGPGTRLTVT.

The chain links TRBV5-4 to TRBJ1-1; D is unclear. CDR3 size: 11 residues. Trimming took off 4 bases at V and 8 bases at J, with 9 bases between the two ends. Germline V gene data show CDR1 as SGHNT and CDR2 as YYREEE (reference sequence). The DNA for the CDR3 is TGTGCCAGCAGCAGCTCTGCGGAAGCTTTCTTT. It encodes CASSSSAEAFF.

This rearrangement joins TRBV2 to TRBJ1-2; D might be TRBD1 (6 bases). CDR3 size: 14 residues. The germline V gene has CDR1 SNHLY and CDR2 FYNNEI. V lost 9 bases to trimming and J lost 6 bases, with 20 bases between them. DNA for the CDR3: TGTGCCAGTGGGGGGGCTCTAGAACCCGATGGCTACACCTTC. Translating gives CASGGALEPDGYTF.

The chain joins TRBV10-3 to TRBJ2-2, with 12 bases matching TRBD2. The CDR3 sequence is 19 residues long. V shed 2 bases and J 0 bases; nucleotides not matched to a gene: 7. Germline V gives CDR1 ENHRY, CDR2 SYGVKD. Written as DNA, the CDR3 is TGTGCCATCAGTGAGACTAGCGGGGGGCTCTTCGCGAACACCGGGGAGCTGTTTTTT. It translates to CAISETSGGLFANTGELFF.

V is TRBV24-1 and J is TRBJ2-3, with TRBD2 as a possible D gene (5 bases). The CDR3 sequence is 15 residues long. Germline V CDR1 and CDR2: KGHDR, SFDVKD. Trimming left V 3 bases short and J 6 bases short, with 15 bases between. CDR3 sequence: CATSDTGALADTQYF. CDR3 nucleotide sequence: TGTGCCACCAGTGATACCGGAGCTTTAGCGGATACGCAGTATTTT.

This rearrangement joins TRBV4-3 to TRBJ2-4, with TRBD2 matching 8 bases. This CDR3 has 19 residues. The germline V gene encodes CDR1 LGHNA and CDR2 YSLEER. With V trimmed by 1 base and J by 1 base, 12 bases remained unmatched. CDR3 sequence: CASSQAPGGAAGAKNIQYF. DNA of the CDR3: TGCGCCAGCAGCCAAGCCCCCGGGGGGGCAGCCGGGGCCAAAAACATTCAGTACTTC.

The chain uses TRBV11-2 and TRBJ2-3; 10 nucleotides agree with TRBD1. The CDR3 runs 16 residues. The ends lost 5 bases at V and 0 bases at J; junction bases unmatched: 5. Germline CDR1 reads SGHAT; CDR2 reads FQNNGV. This CDR3 is CASSPRTGGSTDTQYF. The CDR3 region has the DNA TGTGCCAGCAGCCCAAGGACAGGGGGAAGCACAGATACGCAGTATTTT. Full variable domain (remainder filled in from reference TRBV11-2 and TRBJ2-3): EAGVAQSPRYKIIEKRQSVAFWCNPISGHATLYWYQQILGQGPKLLIQFQNNGVVDDSQLPKDRFSAERLKGVDSTLKIQPAKLEDSAVYLCASSPRTGGSTDTQYFGPGTRLTVL.